Following are 8 T cell receptor beta chains from one sample sequenced in a study of blood T cell repertoires in COVID-19. TCRdb's table, derived via immunoSEQ multiplex PCR, lists solely in-frame clones and lacks some. The sample carries 65,000 to 75,000 clones, 90% recorded once. Specimen: peripheral blood. These TCRs come from a man aged 45-60 years with acute or convalescent COVID-19.

The CDR3 sequence: CASTGGGVYGYTF. The DNA for the CDR3 is TGTGCCAGCACCGGAGGCGGGGTTTATGGCTACACCTTC. V usage is TRBV11-2 and J usage is TRBJ1-2; D not certain. V lost 7 bases to trimming and J lost 5 bases, with 14 bases between them. Germline lookup yields CDR1 SGHAT and CDR2 FQNNGV. This CDR3 comprises 13 residues.

The chain is built from TRBV7-9 and TRBJ1-2, with 8 positions matching TRBD1. Germline V lookup: CDR1 SEHNR, CDR2 FQNEAQ (reference sequence). This CDR3 has 13 amino acids. V shed 3 bases, J shed 6 bases, and the junction held 3 bases outside the gene matches. Here the CDR3 DNA reads TGTGCCAGCAGCTTCGGACAGGGAGATGGCTACACCTTC. It codes for CASSFGQGDGYTF.

This chain uses TRBV6-5 with TRBJ1-6; D gene uncertain. The CDR3 has 15 residues. Germline-derived CDR1 and CDR2 are MNHEY and SVGAGI. The germline V and J ends were trimmed by 0 bases and 7 bases, with 10 bases remaining between them. In DNA, the CDR3 is TGTGCCAGCAGTTACTCGAACATGGGCAATTCACCCCTCCACTTT. It yields the protein CASSYSNMGNSPLHF.

This sequence joins TRBV18 and TRBJ1-5; 10 nucleotides agree with TRBD1. The trim removed 4 bases at V and 2 bases at J, leaving 2 bases unmatched. The CDR3 totals 15 residues. Germline lookup yields CDR1 KGHSH and CDR2 LQKENI. CDR3 nucleotides: TGTGCCAGCTCACTGGGGACAGGGGGCAATCAGCCCCAGCATTTT. Its translation is CASSLGTGGNQPQHF.

This clone was observed once. The chain joins TRBV15 to TRBJ2-5; D remains ambiguous. The CDR3 runs 15 residues. Germline lookup yields CDR1 LNHNV and CDR2 YYDKDF (reference sequence). V lost 5 bases to trimming and J lost 4 bases, with 17 bases between them. CDR3 sequence: CATSHLRQVLETQYF. The CDR3 region has the DNA TGTGCCACCAGCCACCTCAGGCAGGTCTTAGAGACCCAGTACTTC.

The chain employs TRBV27 and TRBJ1-6; 8 nucleotides agree with TRBD1. V lost 5 bases, J lost 3 bases, and 9 bases stayed unmatched. The CDR3 extends over 17 amino acids. The germline CDR1 and CDR2 sequences are MNHEY and SMNVEV (reference sequence). CDR3 bases: TGTGCCAGCAGTCCCGACAGGGGTACCCTCTATAATTCACCCCTCCACTTT. It translates to CASSPDRGTLYNSPLHF.

This chain links TRBV7-2 with TRBJ2-2; D remains ambiguous. Trimming took off 1 base at V and 4 bases at J, with 7 bases between the two ends. In germline, CDR1 is SGHTA, CDR2 FQGNSA. The CDR3 sequence is 14 residues long. The CDR3 DNA reads as TGTGCCAGCAGCTTAGTATGGCCCACCGGGGAGCTGTTTTTT. Residues: CASSLVWPTGELFF. Full variable domain (outside the CDR3, taken from reference TRBV7-2 and TRBJ2-2): GAGVSQSPSNKVTEKGKDVELRCDPISGHTALYWYRQSLGQGLEFLIYFQGNSAPDKSGLPSDRFSAERTGGSVSTLTIQRTQQEDSAVYLCASSLVWPTGELFFGEGSRLTVL.

The rearrangement joins TRBV18 to TRBJ1-1, with 8 nucleotides matching TRBD1. V was pared by 3 bases and J by 4 bases, with 10 bases of the junction left unmatched. Germline V lookup: CDR1 KGHSH, CDR2 LQKENI. The CDR3 length is 16 residues. CDR3 nucleotides: TGTGCCAGCTCACCCGACAGGGGTGGGATGGGCACTGAAGCTTTCTTT. This translates into CASSPDRGGMGTEAFF.